Each of the 28 T cell receptor beta chains below was sequenced from the same sample in a study of cytomegalovirus exposure and HLA in healthy donors. 13 Jbeta primers and 60 Vbeta primers were used for the PCR. Data came from immunoSEQ multiplex PCR; TCRdb stores just in-frame clones and leaves some out. The sample holds some 93,000 clones, about two thirds seen once. Input material: PBMCs. These receptors all stem from a boy between 10 and 17 years old in good health and CMV-seropositive.

DNA for the CDR3: TGTGCCAGCAGCCCGGACAGGGACCACGCACAGGGCTACACCTTC. Its protein product is CASSPDRDHAQGYTF. The chain employs TRBV7-2 and TRBJ1-2; 8 bases agree with TRBD1. J was trimmed by 8 bases and V by 5 bases; bases with no gene match: 13. CDR3 length: 15 residues. Germline assignment: CDR1 SGHTA and CDR2 FQGNSA.

The rearrangement joins TRBV19 to TRBJ1-5, with 9 bases aligning to TRBD1. CDR1 and CDR2 from the germline V gene are LNHDA and SQIVND (reference sequence). The CDR3 spans 16 residues. V gave up 5 bases and J gave up 0 bases; unmatched junction bases: 5. This chain's CDR3 is CASSDTGGHSNQPQHF. In DNA, the CDR3 is TGTGCCAGTAGTGATACAGGGGGCCATAGCAATCAGCCCCAGCATTTT.

The chain has TRBV28 and TRBJ1-2, with D perhaps TRBD1 (6 bases). CDR3 length equals 13 residues. The germline V gene has CDR1 MDHEN and CDR2 SYDVKM. V lost 8 bases to trimming and J lost 4 bases, with 14 bases between them. The CDR3 bases are TGTGCCAGCGGATCCGGGGGGCTCTATGGCTACACCTTC. Its translation is CASGSGGLYGYTF.

V usage is TRBV5-4 and J usage is TRBJ1-1, with 8 bases matching TRBD1. V was clipped by 4 bases and J by 1 base; unmatched bases: 6. This CDR3 has 15 amino acids. CDR1 and CDR2 from the germline V gene are SGHNT and YYREEE (reference sequence). The CDR3 spells CASSRTGQGNTEAFF. The CDR3 bases are TGTGCCAGCAGCCGCACCGGACAGGGGAACACTGAAGCTTTCTTT.

The chain joins TRBV5-1 to TRBJ2-7; 7 bases map to TRBD1. CDR3 size: 13 residues. V was clipped by 4 bases and J by 4 bases; unmatched bases: 5. Germline CDR1 reads SGHRS; CDR2 reads YFSETQ. In DNA form, the CDR3 reads TGCGCCAGCAGCGCCTCACAGGGGTACGAGCAGTACTTC. Protein product: CASSASQGYEQYF.

The table lists this clone with a few counts. In DNA form, the CDR3 reads TGCGCCAGCAGCCAAGAGGGGGCTTATCAGCCCCAGCATTTT. It encodes CASSQEGAYQPQHF. V is TRBV4-1 and J is TRBJ1-5; possibly TRBD1 for D (6 bases). Per the germline V gene, CDR1 is MGHRA and CDR2 is YSYEKL. The CDR3 runs to 14 residues. V was clipped by 0 bases and J by 5 bases, with 8 bases between them.

The chain combines TRBV2 with TRBJ2-5, with D perhaps TRBD1 (5 bases). V lost 10 bases and J 2 bases, leaving 17 bases between the germline ends. There are 14 residues in the CDR3. Per the germline V gene, CDR1 is SNHLY and CDR2 is FYNNEI. Here the CDR3 reads CATGAGSGQETQYF. The CDR3 DNA follows: TGTGCCACTGGGGCAGGGTCGGGTCAAGAGACCCAGTACTTC.

The J gene is TRBJ1-1, the V gene TRBV5-1; possible D gene TRBD1, 5 bases. The CDR3 totals 13 residues. Trimming removed 6 bases at V and 1 base at J, with 10 bases between. The V gene's germline CDR1 is SGHRS and CDR2 YFSETQ. The CDR3 bases are TGCGCCAGCAACGACAGACCGAACACTGAAGCTTTCTTT. This gives the protein CASNDRPNTEAFF.

This chain links TRBV4-1 with TRBJ2-3; possibly TRBD2 for D (6 bases). Trimming removed 4 bases at V and 6 bases at J, with 20 bases between. The CDR3 covers 16 residues. The germline V gene has CDR1 MGHRA and CDR2 YSYEKL. The CDR3, as DNA: TGCGCCAGCAGCCCGTACGGACGGGGGTCTATGGATACGCAGTATTTT. It specifies CASSPYGRGSMDTQYF.

This rearrangement joins TRBV11-2 to TRBJ2-7, with D possibly TRBD2 on 6 matching bases. Between the trimmed V and J ends, which lost 5 bases and 3 bases, there was a span of 23 bases. CDR3 length: 17 residues. Germline assignment: CDR1 SGHAT and CDR2 FQNNGV. The CDR3 region has the DNA TGTGCCAGCAGCCCCATGGGTAAGAGACTAGTTCGCTACGAGCAGTACTTC. Its translation: CASSPMGKRLVRYEQYF.

The chain joins TRBV4-2 to TRBJ1-4; the match to TRBD1 covers 8 bases. The CDR3 totals 14 residues. V dropped 0 bases and J dropped 7; count of bases not matched to a gene: 1. CDR1 LGHNA and CDR2 YNFKEQ come from the germline V gene. This chain's CDR3 is CASSQETGGEKLFF. The CDR3 DNA is TGTGCCAGCAGCCAAGAAACAGGGGGTGAAAAACTGTTTTTT.

The rearrangement links TRBV28 to TRBJ2-7; D is ambiguous. Trimming cost V 7 bases and J 4 bases, with 11 bases left between them. Germline-derived CDR1 and CDR2 are MDHEN and SYDVKM. This CDR3 region has 12 residues. DNA of the CDR3: TGTGCCAGCACAACTTCAGGTTACGAGCAGTACTTC. Its translation is CASTTSGYEQYF.

The chain joins TRBV5-1 to TRBJ1-6, with D possibly matching TRBD1 (5 bases). The CDR3 contains 17 residues. V was shortened by 4 bases and J by 1 base, with 15 bases between the two germline ends. Germline CDR1 reads SGHRS; CDR2 reads YFSETQ. The CDR3 nucleotides are TGCGCCAGCAGCCCGGGGGGGGAAAGGTCCTATAATTCACCCCTCCACTTT. Its translation is CASSPGGERSYNSPLHF.

This clone was observed many times. The chain carries TRBV13 and TRBJ2-3; 10 bases are shared with TRBD1. Germline V lookup: CDR1 PRHDT, CDR2 FYEKMQ (reference sequence). V lost 5 bases and J lost 2; bases outside the gene matches: 7. CDR3 size: 16 residues. The DNA for the CDR3 is TGTGCCAGCAGCGACAGGGGGCCGGTCCCCACAGATACGCAGTATTTT. Amino acid sequence: CASSDRGPVPTDTQYF.

The rearrangement uses TRBV6-1 and TRBJ2-7; 7 bases are shared with TRBD2. The CDR3 length is 13 residues. J gave up 1 base and V 8 bases, and 5 bases lay outside the gene matches. CDR1 is MNHNS, CDR2 SASEGT, per germline. CDR3 region: CASHRGGSYEQYF. The CDR3, as DNA: TGTGCCAGCCATCGCGGGGGATCCTACGAGCAGTACTTC.

The chain uses TRBV15 and TRBJ2-7, with 9 bases aligning to TRBD2. Germline assignment: CDR1 LNHNV and CDR2 YYDKDF (reference sequence). The V segment lost 5 bases and the J segment 1 base; nucleotides outside the gene matches: 9. This CDR3 is 16 amino acids long. CDR3 DNA sequence: TGTGCCACCAGCCCTCTACTGACTAGCGGATCCTACGAGCAGTACTTC. Translation: CATSPLLTSGSYEQYF. The full variable domain, its missing parts supplied by reference TRBV15 and TRBJ2-7, is DAMVIQNPRYQVTQFGKPVTLSCSQTLNHNVMYWYQQKSSQAPKLLFHYYDKDFNNEADTPDNFQSRRPNTSFCFLDIRSPGLGDTAMYLCATSPLLTSGSYEQYFGPGTRLTVT.

The chain joins TRBV4-1 to TRBJ1-3; 11 positions match TRBD1. With V trimmed by 1 base and J by 3 bases, 5 bases remained unmatched. The CDR3 sequence is 17 residues long. The germline V gene has CDR1 MGHRA and CDR2 YSYEKL. CDR3 amino acids: CASSQGGQGAGGNTIYF. The CDR3 nucleotides are TGCGCCAGCAGCCAAGGTGGACAGGGGGCGGGTGGAAACACCATATATTTT.

V and J are TRBV6-6 and TRBJ1-4, with D hard to call. The V end lost 2 bases, the J end lost 5 bases, and 12 bases lay between the germline ends. Per germline, CDR1 MNHNY and CDR2 SVGAGI (reference sequence). CDR3 length: 15 amino acids. The CDR3 DNA follows: TGTGCCAGCAGTTACCTCGGGAACGTAAATGAAAAACTGTTTTTT. Residues: CASSYLGNVNEKLFF.

The genes are TRBV7-3 and TRBJ2-3, with 8 bases matching TRBD2. The V and J ends lost 2 bases and 4 bases, in that order; junction bases with no gene match: 5. CDR1 is SGHTA, CDR2 FQGTGA, per germline. This CDR3 contains 15 residues. Here the CDR3 DNA reads TGTGCCAGCAGCTTATCGGGACTAGATGCAGATACGCAGTATTTT. It codes for CASSLSGLDADTQYF.

This clone was recorded a few times. This chain links TRBV28 with TRBJ2-7; the match to TRBD1 covers 9 bases. V was pared by 8 bases and J by 3 bases, with 8 bases of the junction left unmatched. The germline gives CDR1 MDHEN, CDR2 SYDVKM. CDR3 length: 14 residues. DNA for the CDR3: TGTGCCAGCCTAAGGGACAGGGTTGTCTACGAGCAGTACTTC. This translates into CASLRDRVVYEQYF.

The chain uses TRBV30 and TRBJ2-4, with D unclear. Germline V gives CDR1 GTSNPN, CDR2 SVGIG (reference sequence). The CDR3 covers 13 residues. Trimming left V 4 bases short and J 0 bases short, with 7 bases between. The CDR3 loop reads CAWTPGAKNIQYF. In nucleotides, the CDR3 is TGTGCCTGGACCCCCGGAGCCAAAAACATTCAGTACTTC.

CDR3 region: CASSVRALNEQFF. The CDR3 DNA reads as TGTGCCAGCAGTGTGAGGGCCCTCAATGAGCAGTTCTTC. The V call is TRBV2, the J call TRBJ2-1; perhaps TRBD2 as D (5 bases). Germline lookup yields CDR1 SNHLY and CDR2 FYNNEI. The CDR3 runs to 13 residues. V shed 4 bases and J shed 6 bases, with 10 bases lying between them.

This clone has more than one count but fewer than ten. V and J are TRBV27 and TRBJ2-7; the match to TRBD2 covers 9 bases. Germline V gene sequence: CDR1 MNHEY, CDR2 SMNVEV (reference sequence). The ends lost 6 bases at V and 6 bases at J; junction bases unmatched: 15. CDR3 length: 16 residues. The CDR3 reads CASSSRAASGICEQYF. Here the CDR3 DNA reads TGTGCCAGCAGCTCCCGCGCGGCTAGCGGGATATGCGAGCAGTACTTC.

The rearrangement joins TRBV7-9 to TRBJ1-2, with 12 bases that match TRBD1. With V trimmed by 5 bases and J by 3 bases, 4 bases remained unmatched. CDR1 and CDR2 from the germline V gene are SEHNR and FQNEAQ (reference sequence). The CDR3 covers 15 residues. The chain's CDR3 is CASSRDRGRDYGYTF. The CDR3 nucleotides are TGTGCCAGCAGCCGGGACAGGGGGCGGGACTATGGCTACACCTTC.

V is TRBV27 and J is TRBJ2-7; perhaps TRBD2 as D (5 bases). The V end was cut by 0 bases, the J end by 9 bases, with 9 bases between. The CDR3 runs 12 residues. In germline, CDR1 is MNHEY, CDR2 SMNVEV (reference sequence). This CDR3 is CASSLSSGMQYF. DNA for the CDR3: TGTGCCAGCAGTTTATCATCGGGGATGCAGTACTTC.

This clone came up a few times. The identical CDR3 is also encoded by other nucleotide sequences in the sample. The chain combines TRBV5-4 with TRBJ1-5; D gene ambiguous. This CDR3 is 14 amino acids long. Germline V CDR1 and CDR2: SGHNT, YYREEE (reference sequence). V lost 2 bases to trimming and J lost 4 bases, with 10 bases between them. This CDR3 reads CASSLEGPNQPQHF. DNA of the CDR3: TGTGCCAGCAGCTTAGAGGGCCCGAATCAGCCCCAGCATTTT. Variable domain in full (rest from reference TRBV5-4 and TRBJ1-5): ETGVTQSPTHLIKTRGQQVTLRCSSQSGHNTVSWYQQALGQGPQFIFQYYREEENGRGNFPPRFSGLQFPNYSSELNVNALELDDSALYLCASSLEGPNQPQHFGDGTRLSIL.

This sequence joins TRBV6-5 and TRBJ1-3; 8 positions match TRBD1. The CDR3 totals 14 residues. Germline V gives CDR1 MNHEY, CDR2 SVGAGI. V was pared by 6 bases and J by 7 bases, with 8 bases of the junction left unmatched. CDR3 nucleotides: TGTGCCAGCAGCAGCCCCAGGGGGCTGAACACCATATATTTT. The encoded protein is CASSSPRGLNTIYF.

Only a few counts were recorded for this clone. The DNA of the CDR3 is TGTGCCAGCAGCAGGGGGAATTTAGAAAAACTGTTTTTT. Its translation: CASSRGNLEKLFF. J is TRBJ1-4 and V is TRBV6-5; 7 bases agree with TRBD1. V lost 6 bases to trimming and J lost 8 bases; unmatched junction nucleotides: 6. The V gene's germline CDR1 is MNHEY and CDR2 SVGAGI. This CDR3 is built from 13 residues.